One sample yielded the 16 T cell receptor beta chains listed below, sequenced in a study of blood T cell repertoires in COVID-19. TCRdb keeps only in-frame clones here, not all; method: immunoSEQ multiplex PCR. The table shows about 210,000 clones, with around 84% occurring only once. Sequenced input: peripheral blood. Source of these receptors: a man aged 50 to 60 with active or convalescent COVID-19.

The table lists this clone with a few counts. The CDR3 sequence is CASSWEGSSYEQYF. In DNA, the CDR3 is TGTGCCAGCAGTTGGGAGGGGAGCTCCTACGAGCAGTACTTC. The chain links TRBV28 to TRBJ2-7; 7 bases map to TRBD2. Trimming at V came to 4 bases and at J to 0 bases, leaving 3 bases not matched to a gene. The CDR3 sequence is 14 residues long. Germline CDR1 reads MDHEN; CDR2 reads SYDVKM.

The chain recombines TRBV28 with TRBJ2-7, with TRBD1 identical over 11 bases. There are 13 residues in the CDR3. The germline gives CDR1 MDHEN, CDR2 SYDVKM. V lost 5 bases, J lost 5 bases, and 2 bases stayed unmatched. The CDR3 DNA follows: TGTGCCAGCAGTGGGACAGGGGGGGACGAGCAGTACTTC. Translating it yields CASSGTGGDEQYF.

This chain connects TRBV24-1 to TRBJ1-3; 8 nucleotides line up with TRBD1. Germline CDR1 and CDR2: KGHDR and SFDVKD. There are 15 residues in the CDR3. V was clipped by 3 bases and J by 7 bases; unmatched bases: 7. The CDR3 nucleotides read TGTGCCACCAGTGATCCGACAGGGGATATGAACACCATATATTTT. It yields the protein CATSDPTGDMNTIYF.

DNA for the CDR3: TGTGCCAGCACCCCGCCCCACGGTGTTACTGAAGCTTTCTTT. This translates into CASTPPHGVTEAFF. The chain uses TRBV5-4 and TRBJ1-1; D uncertain. The CDR3 is 14 residues long. CDR1 SGHNT and CDR2 YYREEE come from the germline V gene (reference sequence). Trimming took 6 bases from V and 5 from J, leaving 17 bases between them.

This clone has only a few counts. This chain links TRBV29-1 with TRBJ2-3; TRBD2 might be the D (6 bases). The CDR3 sequence is 14 residues long. The ends were cut back, 1 base at V and 5 bases at J, with 13 bases in the middle. CDR1 and CDR2 from the germline V gene are SQVTM and ANQGSEA. The CDR3, as DNA: TGCAGCGTTGAAGGTGCGGGACTGCAAGATACGCAGTATTTT. Protein product: CSVEGAGLQDTQYF.

This rearrangement joins TRBV5-6 to TRBJ1-2, with TRBD1 as a possible D gene (6 bases). V gave up 1 base and J gave up 0 bases, with 16 bases separating them. Looked up from germline, CDR1 is SGHDT and CDR2 is YYEEEE. The CDR3 has 17 amino acids. The CDR3 DNA reads TGTGCCAGCAGCTTGACAGGGTGGGGAAAAGCTAACTATGGCTACACCTTC. This gives the protein CASSLTGWGKANYGYTF.

As to this clone: This sample includes further DNA sequences coding for the same CDR3. The chain uses TRBV18 and TRBJ2-3; D not resolved. CDR1 is KGHSH and CDR2 is LQKENI in the germline V gene. The CDR3 has 14 amino acids. V lost 2 bases, J lost 1 base, and 7 bases lay in between. CDR3 amino acids: CASSPSGGTDTQYF. CDR3 coding DNA: TGTGCCAGCTCACCATCAGGTGGCACAGATACGCAGTATTTT.

This clone occurred once. The V and J genes are TRBV18 and TRBJ2-5; TRBD2 matches 8 bases. This CDR3 has 14 amino acids. The V gene end was trimmed by 0 bases and the J gene end by 5 bases; junction bases not matched to a gene: 2. Germline loops: CDR1 KGHSH, CDR2 LQKENI. CDR3 DNA: TGTGCCAGCTCACCACCTGGGACTAGTGAGACCCAGTACTTC. This translates into CASSPPGTSETQYF.

V usage is TRBV4-3 and J usage is TRBJ2-1, with 8 positions matching TRBD2. The CDR3 extends over 15 amino acids. Germline CDR1 and CDR2: LGHNA and YSLEER. V gave up 1 base and J gave up 8 bases; unmatched junction bases: 7. CDR3 amino acids: CASSQVGGGFDEQFF. The DNA for the CDR3 is TGCGCCAGCAGCCAAGTAGGCGGGGGGTTCGATGAGCAGTTCTTC.

This clone was detected only a few times. CDR3 amino acids: CASSYEAGGPSYGYTF. The CDR3 DNA follows: TGTGCCAGCAGTTACGAGGCAGGGGGGCCATCCTATGGCTACACCTTC. The rearrangement links TRBV6-5 to TRBJ1-2, with 7 bases aligning to TRBD1. From germline, CDR1 is MNHEY and CDR2 SVGAGI. The V and J ends lost 2 bases and 4 bases, in that order; junction bases with no gene match: 10. This CDR3 has 16 amino acids.

The J gene is TRBJ1-1, the V gene TRBV6-5; 7 bases fit TRBD1. The CDR3 extends over 15 amino acids. Germline loops: CDR1 MNHEY, CDR2 SVGAGI. Trimming removed 0 bases from V and 1 base from J; junction bases left unmatched: 2. CDR3 DNA sequence: TGTGCCAGCAGTTACTCGAAGGGGGCGAACACTGAAGCTTTCTTT. The encoded protein is CASSYSKGANTEAFF.

The chain joins TRBV12-3 or TRBV12-4 to TRBJ1-1, with a weak D call TRBD1 (5 bases). With 8 bases removed from V and 1 base from J, the gap between germline ends came to 11 bases. The CDR3 runs 13 residues. The CDR3: CASLRRGNTEAFF. In nucleotides, the CDR3 is TGTGCCAGCTTAAGAAGGGGGAACACTGAAGCTTTCTTT.

The chain has TRBV28 and TRBJ1-5; weak D call: TRBD1 (5 bases). Germline CDR1 and CDR2: MDHEN and SYDVKM. The CDR3 contains 15 residues. Trimming cost V 6 bases and J 2 bases, with 14 bases left between them. CDR3 nucleotide sequence: TGTGCCAGCAGCCCCCCTACAGGAGGCAATCAGCCCCAGCATTTT. It specifies CASSPPTGGNQPQHF. The full variable domain, rest sourced from reference TRBV28 and TRBJ1-5, is DVKVTQSSRYLVKRTGEKVFLECVQDMDHENMFWYRQDPGLGLRLIYFSYDVKMKEKGDIPEGYSVSREKKERFSLILESASTNQTSMYLCASSPPTGGNQPQHFGDGTRLSIL.

The chain links TRBV5-1 to TRBJ2-5; 8 bases align to TRBD2. The length of the CDR3 is 17 residues. CDR1 and CDR2 (germline): SGHRS, YFSETQ. V trimming: 3 bases; J trimming: 2 bases; junction bases outside the gene matches: 12. DNA for the CDR3: TGCGCCAGCAGCTCCCCCAAGTGGTCGGGGGGGCAAGAGACCCAGTACTTC. Amino acid sequence: CASSSPKWSGGQETQYF.

This chain links TRBV4-3 with TRBJ1-4; 8 bases fit TRBD1. Trimming removed 0 bases from V and 5 bases from J; junction bases left unmatched: 8. The CDR3 covers 17 residues. The germline CDR1 and CDR2 sequences are LGHNA and YSLEER. The CDR3 here is CASSQDLRTGLNEKLFF. The CDR3 nucleotides are TGCGCCAGCAGCCAAGATCTGCGGACAGGGCTGAATGAAAAACTGTTTTTT.

This clone was seen once. The chain is built from TRBV5-1 and TRBJ2-5, with no clear D. CDR1 is SGHRS and CDR2 is YFSETQ in the germline V gene. V lost 0 bases to trimming and J lost 1 base, with 4 bases between them. This CDR3 spans 13 amino acids. CDR3 sequence reads: CASSLDSQETQYF. The CDR3 coding sequence is TGCGCCAGCAGCTTGGACAGCCAAGAGACCCAGTACTTC.